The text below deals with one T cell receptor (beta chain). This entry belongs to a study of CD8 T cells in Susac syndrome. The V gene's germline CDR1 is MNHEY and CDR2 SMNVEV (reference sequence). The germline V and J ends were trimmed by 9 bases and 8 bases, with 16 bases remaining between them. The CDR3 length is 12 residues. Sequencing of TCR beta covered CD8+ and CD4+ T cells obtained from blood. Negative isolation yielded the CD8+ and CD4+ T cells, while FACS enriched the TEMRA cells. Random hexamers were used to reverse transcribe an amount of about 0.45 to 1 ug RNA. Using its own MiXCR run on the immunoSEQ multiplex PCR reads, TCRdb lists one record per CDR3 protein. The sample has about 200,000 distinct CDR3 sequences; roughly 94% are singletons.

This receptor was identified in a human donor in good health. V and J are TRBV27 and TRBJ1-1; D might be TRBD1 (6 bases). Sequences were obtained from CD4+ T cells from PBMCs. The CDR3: CASWGHGDEAFF. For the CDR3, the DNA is TGTGCCAGTTGGGGGCACGGAGACGAAGCTTTCTTT.